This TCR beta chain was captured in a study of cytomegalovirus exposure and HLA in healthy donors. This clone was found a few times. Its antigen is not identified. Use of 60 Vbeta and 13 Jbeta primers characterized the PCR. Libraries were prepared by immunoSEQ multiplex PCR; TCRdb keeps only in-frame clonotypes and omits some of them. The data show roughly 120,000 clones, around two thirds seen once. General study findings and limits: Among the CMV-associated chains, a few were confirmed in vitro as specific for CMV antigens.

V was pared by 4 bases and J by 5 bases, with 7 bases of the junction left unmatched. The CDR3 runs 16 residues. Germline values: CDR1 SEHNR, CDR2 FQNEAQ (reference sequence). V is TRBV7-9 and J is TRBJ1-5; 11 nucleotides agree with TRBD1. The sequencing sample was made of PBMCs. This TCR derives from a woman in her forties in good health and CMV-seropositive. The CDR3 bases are TGTGCCAGCAGCTCCGGGGCGGGACAGGGGGATCAGCCCCAGCATTTT. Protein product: CASSSGAGQGDQPQHF.